Reported below is one T cell receptor (beta chain). Its antigen is undetermined. Specified time point: baseline pretreatment blood. Stated treatment: 15 Gy SBRT to primary tumor, nephrectomy 4 weeks later. Serial blood draws occurred at baseline and 2 and 4 weeks post-SBRT. Measured with immunoSEQ multiplex PCR; TCRdb has only the in-frame clones, and not every one. This sample has about 95,000 clones, with approximately 86% found just once. The data derive from a study of radiation and T cells in renal cell carcinoma. Findings of the study overall: From baseline, blood top tumor clonotypes peaked at 2 weeks post-radiation.

This CDR3 contains 14 residues. The V gene's germline CDR1 is SGHTA and CDR2 FQGTGA. The V end was cut by 1 base, the J end by 5 bases, with 12 bases between. This receptor was obtained from a man between 45 and 60 years old with renal cell carcinoma. This chain connects TRBV7-3 to TRBJ2-7; TRBD1 is a possible D gene (6 bases). The sequences come from blood, collected from a patient whose treatment included radiotherapy and nephrectomy. The CDR3, as DNA: TGTGCCAGCAGCTTAATTCCTGGGGGCAACGAGCAGTACTTC. Its translation is CASSLIPGGNEQYF. The variable domain in full, completed from reference TRBV7-3 and TRBJ2-7, reads GAGVSQTPSNKVTEKGKYVELRCDPISGHTALYWYRQSLGQGPEFLIYFQGTGAADDSGLPNDRFFAVRPEGSVSTLKIQRTERGDSAVYLCASSLIPGGNEQYFGPGTRLTVT.